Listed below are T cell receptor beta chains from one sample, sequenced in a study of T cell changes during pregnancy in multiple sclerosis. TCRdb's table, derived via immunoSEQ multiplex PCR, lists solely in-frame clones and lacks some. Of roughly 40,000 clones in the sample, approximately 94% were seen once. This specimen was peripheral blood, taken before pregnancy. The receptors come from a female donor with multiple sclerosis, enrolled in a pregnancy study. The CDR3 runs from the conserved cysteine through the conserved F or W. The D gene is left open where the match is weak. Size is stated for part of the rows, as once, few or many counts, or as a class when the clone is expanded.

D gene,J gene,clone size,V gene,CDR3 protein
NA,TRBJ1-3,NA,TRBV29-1,CSVDVGGTGSGNTIYF
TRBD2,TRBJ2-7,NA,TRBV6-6,CASSGIPWSGGYEQYF
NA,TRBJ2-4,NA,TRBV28,CASSYRGTAKNIQYF
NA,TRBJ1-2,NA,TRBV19,CASSHPQGRDYGYTF
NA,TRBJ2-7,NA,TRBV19,CASSITASVYEQYF
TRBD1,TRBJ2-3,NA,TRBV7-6,CASSVRTGSTDTQYF
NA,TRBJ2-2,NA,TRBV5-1,CASSLEEWTGELFF
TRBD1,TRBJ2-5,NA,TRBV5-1,CASSPMTGNQETQYF
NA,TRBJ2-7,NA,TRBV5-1,CASSDQGTYEQYF
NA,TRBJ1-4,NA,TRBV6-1,CASSEPSGATNEKLFF
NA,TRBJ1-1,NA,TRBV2,CASAGHGVTEAFF
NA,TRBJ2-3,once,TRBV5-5,CASSLEWTVDTQYF
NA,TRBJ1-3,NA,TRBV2,CASTKTVFSGNTIYF
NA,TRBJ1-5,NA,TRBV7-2,CASSPDSNQPQHF
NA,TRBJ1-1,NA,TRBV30,CAWSWGGPGTEAFF
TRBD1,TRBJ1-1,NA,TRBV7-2,CASSLRHRGTNTEAFF
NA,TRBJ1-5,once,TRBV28,CASSWGGHQPQHF
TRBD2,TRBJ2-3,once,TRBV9,CASRRLAGETDTQYF
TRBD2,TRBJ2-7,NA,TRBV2,CASSVRDYYSYEQYF
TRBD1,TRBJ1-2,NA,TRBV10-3,CAISMGQDPNYGYTF